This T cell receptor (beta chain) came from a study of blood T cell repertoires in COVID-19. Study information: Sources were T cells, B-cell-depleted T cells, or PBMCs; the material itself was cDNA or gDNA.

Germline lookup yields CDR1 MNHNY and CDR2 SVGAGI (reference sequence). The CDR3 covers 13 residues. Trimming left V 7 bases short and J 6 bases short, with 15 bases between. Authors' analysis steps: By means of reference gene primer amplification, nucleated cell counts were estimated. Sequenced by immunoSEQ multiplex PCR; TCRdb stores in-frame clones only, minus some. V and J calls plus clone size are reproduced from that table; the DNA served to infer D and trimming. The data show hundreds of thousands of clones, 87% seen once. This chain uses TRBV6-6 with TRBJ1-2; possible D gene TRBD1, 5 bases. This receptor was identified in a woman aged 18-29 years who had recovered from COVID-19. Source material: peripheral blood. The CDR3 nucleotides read TGTGCCAGCACGCACGGTGGGGGGGATGGCTACACCTTC. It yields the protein CASTHGGGDGYTF.